This entry features one TCR beta chain sequence. The target antigen is unknown. The template for TCR beta VDJ and CDR3 sequence profiling was genomic DNA. TCRdb itself ran the reads through MiXCR, one entry per CDR3 protein. The sample consists of 100,000 to 150,000 distinct CDR3 sequences, about 40% of them appearing once. Sequenced patients had shown CD8+CD57+ cell expansion by flow cytometry. This specimen comes from a study of CD8+CD57+ T cells in acquired aplastic anemia. The V gene end was trimmed by 7 bases and the J gene end by 8 bases; junction bases not matched to a gene: 10. This CDR3 spans 15 amino acids. Study outcomes and limitations: Significance was not reached for CD8+ Simpson's diversity between patients and controls.

The chain recombines TRBV12-3 or TRBV12-4 with TRBJ2-1; TRBD2 aligns across 11 bases. Source material: sorted CD4+, CD8+, or CD8+CD57+ T cells (not recorded which) from PBMCs. This sequence originates from a human donor with aplastic anemia. The CDR3 is CASILSGGAEDEQFF. Here the CDR3 DNA reads TGTGCCAGCATCCTTAGCGGGGGGGCTGAGGATGAGCAGTTCTTC.